This T cell receptor beta chain is from a study of shared clonotypes between healthy human individuals. Using immunoSEQ multiplex PCR, the repertoire was profiled, and TCRdb retains in-frame clones only, with some absent. This sample carries about 2.3 million clones, just under 95% of them seen once, and the ten largest clones take 0.3% to 0.4%. Germline V gives CDR1 SEHNR, CDR2 FQNEAQ (reference sequence). Trimming took off 10 bases at V and 2 bases at J, with 21 bases between the two ends. CDR3 length: 17 amino acids. The TCR sequence derives from a man between 18 and 35 years old in good health. Some clones in this sample may be carry-over from other donors' samples. Sequenced input: naive CD4+ T cells from PBMCs. Described subset: CD45RA+ positively selected. The chain joins TRBV7-9 to TRBJ2-6; D possibly corresponds to TRBD1 (6 bases). CDR3 sequence: CATSGPGVITGANVLTF. CDR3 DNA sequence: TGTGCCACTTCGGGGCCAGGGGTGATAACTGGGGCCAACGTCCTGACTTTC. The full variable domain, rest sourced from reference TRBV7-9 and TRBJ2-6, is DTGVSQNPRHKITKRGQNVTFRCDPISEHNRLYWYRQTLGQGPEFLTYFQNEAQLEKSRLLSDRFSAERPKGSFSTLEIQRTEQGDSAMYLCATSGPGVITGANVLTFGAGSRLTVL.